A selection of T cell receptor beta chains follows, all from one sample in a study of beta chain features in type 1 diabetes. Clones were read by immunoSEQ multiplex PCR, and TCRdb kept only the in-frame ones, dropping some. The profile shows hundreds of thousands of clones, 15% to 17% of them singletons. The specimen sequenced was naive CD4+ T cells from blood. Source of these receptors: a young man in good health. Each CDR3 is given with its conserved first and last residue. A D gene is named only where the DNA matches it firmly. Size is omitted from some rows. Given values are once, few, many or a class for expanded clones.

clone_size: once; j_call: TRBJ2-1; d_call: TRBD1; v_call: TRBV7-2; cdr3_aa: CASSPKGQGANNEQFF; cdr3_nt: TGTGCCAGCAGCCCCAAGGGACAGGGGGCCAACAATGAGCAGTTCTTC
clone_size: many; j_call: TRBJ2-3; d_call: .; v_call: TRBV14; cdr3_aa: CASSRDLAPQDTQYF; cdr3_nt: TGTGCCAGCAGCCGCGACTTGGCTCCCCAGGATACGCAGTATTTT
clone_size: .; j_call: TRBJ1-1; d_call: TRBD1; v_call: TRBV18; cdr3_aa: CASSRRTGGETEAFF; cdr3_nt: TGTGCCAGCTCACGAAGGACAGGGGGAGAAACTGAAGCTTTCTTT
clone_size: .; j_call: TRBJ2-1; d_call: .; v_call: TRBV12-2; cdr3_aa: CASRLARELAGDNEQFF; cdr3_nt: TGTGCAAGTCGCTTAGCCAGGGAACTAGCGGGAGACAATGAGCAGTTCTTC
clone_size: few; j_call: TRBJ2-2; d_call: .; v_call: TRBV5-1; cdr3_aa: CASSYEGRNTGELFF; cdr3_nt: TGCGCCAGCAGCTATGAAGGCCGGAACACCGGGGAGCTGTTTTTT
clone_size: few; j_call: TRBJ2-7; d_call: .; v_call: TRBV2; cdr3_aa: CASRGDLSYEQYF; cdr3_nt: TGTGCCAGCAGGGGAGACCTAAGCTACGAGCAGTACTTC
clone_size: few; j_call: TRBJ2-6; d_call: .; v_call: TRBV27; cdr3_aa: CASSFLGVGGANVLTF; cdr3_nt: TGTGCCAGCAGTTTCCTCGGTGTGGGCGGGGCCAACGTCCTGACTTTC
clone_size: .; j_call: TRBJ2-7; d_call: .; v_call: TRBV11-3; cdr3_aa: CASSLEGGAVYEQYF; cdr3_nt: TGTGCCAGCAGCTTAGAGGGTGGGGCCGTCTACGAGCAGTACTTC
clone_size: few; j_call: TRBJ2-7; d_call: .; v_call: TRBV6-1; cdr3_aa: CASRERWYEQYF; cdr3_nt: TGTGCCAGCCGGGAACGGTGGTACGAGCAGTACTTC
clone_size: few; j_call: TRBJ1-2; d_call: .; v_call: TRBV19; cdr3_aa: CASSIPGDYGYTF; cdr3_nt: TGTGCCAGTAGTATACCGGGGGACTATGGCTACACCTTC
clone_size: .; j_call: TRBJ2-5; d_call: .; v_call: TRBV7-6; cdr3_aa: CASSLGGPPGETQYF; cdr3_nt: TGTGCCAGCAGCTTAGGGGGACCGCCGGGCGAGACCCAGTACTTC
clone_size: .; j_call: TRBJ2-3; d_call: .; v_call: TRBV7-2; cdr3_aa: CASSLVSVSGADTQYF; cdr3_nt: TGTGCCAGCAGCTTAGTAAGCGTGAGTGGCGCAGATACGCAGTATTTT
clone_size: few; j_call: TRBJ2-3; d_call: TRBD1; v_call: TRBV29-1; cdr3_aa: CSVASGQGKDTQYF; cdr3_nt: TGCAGCGTAGCTTCGGGACAGGGGAAAGATACGCAGTATTTT
clone_size: .; j_call: TRBJ2-5; d_call: .; v_call: TRBV9; cdr3_aa: CASSVRISAETQYF; cdr3_nt: TGTGCCAGCAGCGTAAGGATTAGCGCGGAGACCCAGTACTTC
clone_size: few; j_call: TRBJ2-7; d_call: .; v_call: TRBV29-1; cdr3_aa: CSARARKSSSYEQYF; cdr3_nt: TGCAGCGCTAGGGCACGGAAGTCGAGCTCCTACGAGCAGTACTTC
clone_size: few; j_call: TRBJ2-5; d_call: .; v_call: TRBV7-2; cdr3_aa: CASSFRGGYQETQYF; cdr3_nt: TGTGCCAGCAGCTTCAGGGGGGGATACCAAGAGACCCAGTACTTC
clone_size: few; j_call: TRBJ2-7; d_call: .; v_call: TRBV18; cdr3_aa: CASSQSATPYEQYF; cdr3_nt: TGTGCCAGCTCACAGAGCGCCACCCCCTACGAGCAGTACTTC
clone_size: .; j_call: TRBJ2-1; d_call: TRBD2; v_call: TRBV4-3; cdr3_aa: CASSQDPSGSKNEQFF; cdr3_nt: TGCGCCAGCAGCCAAGATCCCAGCGGGAGTAAGAATGAGCAGTTCTTC
clone_size: .; j_call: TRBJ1-5; d_call: .; v_call: TRBV9; cdr3_aa: CASSVGPRQPQHF; cdr3_nt: TGTGCCAGCAGCGTAGGGCCCCGTCAGCCCCAGCATTTT
clone_size: .; j_call: TRBJ1-2; d_call: TRBD1; v_call: TRBV7-2; cdr3_aa: CATVGQANLNYGYTF; cdr3_nt: TGTGCCACCGTAGGACAGGCCAACCTCAACTATGGCTACACCTTC